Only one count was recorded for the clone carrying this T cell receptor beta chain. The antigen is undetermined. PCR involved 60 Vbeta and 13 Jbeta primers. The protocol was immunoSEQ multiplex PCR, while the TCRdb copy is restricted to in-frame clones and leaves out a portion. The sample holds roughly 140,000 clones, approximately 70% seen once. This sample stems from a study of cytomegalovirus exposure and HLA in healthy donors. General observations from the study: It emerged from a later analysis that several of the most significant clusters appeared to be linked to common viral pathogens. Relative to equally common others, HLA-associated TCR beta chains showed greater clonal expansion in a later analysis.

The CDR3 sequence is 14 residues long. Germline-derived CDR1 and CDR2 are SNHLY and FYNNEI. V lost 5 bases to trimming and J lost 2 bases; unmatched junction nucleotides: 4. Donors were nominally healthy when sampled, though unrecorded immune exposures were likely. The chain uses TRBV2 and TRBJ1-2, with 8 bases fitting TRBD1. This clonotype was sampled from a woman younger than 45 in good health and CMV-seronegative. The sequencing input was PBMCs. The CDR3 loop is CASSSWTGNYGYTF. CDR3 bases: TGTGCCAGCAGTTCCTGGACAGGGAACTATGGCTACACCTTC. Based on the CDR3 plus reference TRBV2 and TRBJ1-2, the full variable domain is EPEVTQTPSHQVTQMGQEVILRCVPISNHLYFYWYRQILGQKVEFLVSFYNNEISEKSEIFDDQFSVERPDGSNFTLKIRSTKLEDSAMYFCASSSWTGNYGYTFGSGTRLTVV.